Reported below is one TCR beta chain. This sample stems from a study of blood T cell repertoires in COVID-19. With 4 bases clipped from V and 5 bases from J, the junction kept 14 bases outside the gene matches. This CDR3 has 17 amino acids. In germline, CDR1 is SGHTA, CDR2 FQGNSA. Some clones are missing from TCRdb's copy, which holds only in-frame ones; the method was immunoSEQ multiplex PCR. Here the sample spans about 530,000 clones, roughly nine tenths being singletons. The TCR sequence derives from a woman aged 45 to 65 with COVID-19, enrolled during active disease. Material: peripheral blood. The chain links TRBV7-2 to TRBJ2-3; 8 bases map to TRBD2. The CDR3 here is CASSSRFSSRGGDTQYF. CDR3 DNA sequence: TGTGCCAGCAGCTCCCGCTTTTCCTCACGGGGGGGAGATACGCAGTATTTT.